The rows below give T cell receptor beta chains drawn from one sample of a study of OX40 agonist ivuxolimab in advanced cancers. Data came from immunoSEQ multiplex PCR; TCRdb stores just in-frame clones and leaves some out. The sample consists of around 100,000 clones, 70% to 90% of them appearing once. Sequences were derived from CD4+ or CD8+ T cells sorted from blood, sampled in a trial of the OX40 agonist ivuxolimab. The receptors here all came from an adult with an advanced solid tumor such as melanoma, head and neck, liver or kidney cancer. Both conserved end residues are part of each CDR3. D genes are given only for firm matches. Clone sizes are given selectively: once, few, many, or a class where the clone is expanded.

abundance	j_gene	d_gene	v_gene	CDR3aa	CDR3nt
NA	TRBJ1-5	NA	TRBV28	CASSLGLGAQPQHF	TGTGCCAGCAGTTTAGGCCTCGGGGCCCAGCCCCAGCATTTT
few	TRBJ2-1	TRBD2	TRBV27	CASSFRTSGSGEQFF	TGTGCCAGCAGTTTCAGGACTAGCGGGAGTGGTGAGCAGTTCTTC
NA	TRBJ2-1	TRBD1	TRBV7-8	CASSTGTGTYNEQFF	TGTGCCAGCAGCACCGGGACAGGGACCTACAATGAGCAGTTCTTC
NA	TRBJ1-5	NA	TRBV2	CASSAEQNQPQHF	TGTGCCAGCAGCGCCGAACAAAATCAGCCCCAGCATTTT
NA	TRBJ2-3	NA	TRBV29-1	CSVVGSADTQYF	TGCAGCGTTGTCGGGAGTGCAGATACGCAGTATTTT
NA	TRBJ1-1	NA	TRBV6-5	CASRYRVNTEAFF	TGTGCCAGCAGATACAGGGTGAACACTGAAGCTTTCTTT
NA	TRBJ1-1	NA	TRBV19	CASNDWMNTEAFF	TGTGCCAGTAACGACTGGATGAACACTGAAGCTTTCTTT
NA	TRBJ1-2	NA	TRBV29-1	CSVELHLGYTF	TGCAGCGTTGAATTACATCTCGGCTACACCTTC
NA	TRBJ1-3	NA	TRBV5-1	CASSLFPGSGNTIYF	TGCGCCAGCAGCTTGTTTCCAGGGTCTGGAAACACCATATATTTT
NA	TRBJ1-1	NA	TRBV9	CASSVGTWNTEAFF	TGTGCCAGCAGCGTAGGGACATGGAACACTGAAGCTTTCTTT
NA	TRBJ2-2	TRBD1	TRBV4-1	CASSQGGGPGELFF	TGCGCCAGCAGCCAAGGAGGGGGCCCCGGGGAGCTGTTTTTT
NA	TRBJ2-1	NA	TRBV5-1	CASTGRQGSSSYNEQFF	TGCGCCAGCACCGGCCGCCAGGGTTCCTCCTCCTACAATGAGCAGTTCTTC
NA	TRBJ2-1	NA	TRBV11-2	CASSLVRSPRQFF	TGTGCCAGCAGCTTAGTGCGATCCCCTAGGCAGTTCTTC
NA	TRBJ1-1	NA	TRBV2	CASSEGQGSEAFF	TGTGCCAGCAGTGAAGGGCAGGGCTCTGAAGCTTTCTTT
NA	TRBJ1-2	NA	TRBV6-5	CASSPRGQPNYGYTF	TGTGCCAGCAGCCCCCGAGGACAGCCTAACTATGGCTACACCTTC
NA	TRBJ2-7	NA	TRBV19	CASSILRGTEQYF	TGTGCCAGTAGTATCCTGAGGGGTACCGAGCAGTACTTC
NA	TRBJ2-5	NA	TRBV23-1	CASSLRIRGLETQYF	TGCGCCAGCAGTCTTCGTATTAGGGGCCTAGAGACCCAGTACTTC
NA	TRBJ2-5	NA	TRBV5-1	CASSSPKETQYF	TGCGCCAGCAGCTCCCCCAAAGAGACCCAGTACTTC
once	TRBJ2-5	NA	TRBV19	CASRRDRGQETQYF	TGTGCCAGTAGGAGGGACCGGGGACAAGAGACCCAGTACTTC
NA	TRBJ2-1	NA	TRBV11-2	CASSLGGGNEQFF	TGTGCCAGCAGCTTAGGAGGGGGGAATGAGCAGTTCTTC
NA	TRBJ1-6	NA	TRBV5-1	CASRLEYNSPLHF	TGCGCCAGCAGGTTAGAGTATAATTCACCCCTCCACTTT
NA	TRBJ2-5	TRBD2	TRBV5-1	CASRGAAGVQETQYF	TGCGCCAGCCGTGGGGCGGCGGGGGTCCAAGAGACCCAGTACTTC
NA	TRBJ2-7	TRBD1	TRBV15	CATSRQTGGVNEQYF	TGTGCCACCAGCAGGCAGACAGGGGGCGTGAACGAGCAGTACTTC
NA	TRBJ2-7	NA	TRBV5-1	CASSFQQNFGAYEQYF	TGCGCCAGCAGCTTTCAGCAGAACTTCGGGGCCTACGAGCAGTACTTC
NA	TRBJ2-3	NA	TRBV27	CASSLGRATNSDTQYF	TGTGCCAGCAGTTTGGGTAGGGCGACTAACTCAGATACGCAGTATTTT
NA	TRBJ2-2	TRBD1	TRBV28	CASSEDITGVFAGELFF	TGTGCCAGCAGTGAGGACATTACAGGGGTCTTTGCTGGGGAGCTGTTTTTT
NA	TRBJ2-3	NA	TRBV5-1	CASSSRTDTQYF	TGCGCCAGCAGCTCCCGCACAGATACGCAGTATTTT
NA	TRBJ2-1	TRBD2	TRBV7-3	CASSLTKASGANEQFF	TGTGCCAGCAGCTTAACGAAGGCTAGCGGGGCGAATGAGCAGTTCTTC
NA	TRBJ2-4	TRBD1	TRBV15	CATSRDGTGVQNIQYF	TGTGCCACCAGCAGAGATGGGACAGGGGTCCAAAACATTCAGTACTTC
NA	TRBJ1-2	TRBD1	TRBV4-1	CASSQGTGLYGYTF	TGCGCCAGCAGCCAGGGGACAGGACTCTATGGCTACACCTTC
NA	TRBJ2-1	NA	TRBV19	CASSHRNRGGDEQFF	TGTGCCAGTAGTCACAGGAACAGGGGGGGCGATGAGCAGTTCTTC
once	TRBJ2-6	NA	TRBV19	CASSIGAGTGANVLTF	TGTGCCAGTAGTATAGGGGCGGGTACTGGGGCCAACGTCCTGACTTTC
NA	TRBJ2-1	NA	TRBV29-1	CSVGLRARNEQFF	TGCAGCGTGGGCCTGAGAGCTAGAAATGAGCAGTTCTTC
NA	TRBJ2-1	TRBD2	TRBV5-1	CASRNLAGEYNEQFF	TGCGCCAGCAGGAATTTAGCGGGAGAATACAATGAGCAGTTCTTC
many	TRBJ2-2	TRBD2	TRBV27	CASSLLAVTGELFF	TGTGCCAGCAGTCTACTAGCGGTCACCGGGGAGCTGTTTTTT
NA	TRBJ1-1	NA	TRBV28	CASRTPAVVNTEAFF	TGTGCCAGCAGAACTCCAGCCGTGGTGAACACTGAAGCTTTCTTT
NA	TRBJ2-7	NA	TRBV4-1	CASSQETGWSEQYF	TGCGCCAGCAGCCAAGAGACGGGCTGGAGCGAGCAGTACTTC